These 17 T cell receptor beta chains originate from one sample sequenced in a study of blood T cell repertoires in COVID-19. Method: immunoSEQ multiplex PCR; TCRdb's copy keeps in-frame clones and lacks some. The sample consists of more than 90,000 clones, about 90% of them appearing once. Sequencing used peripheral blood. The receptors were sampled from a man between 65 and 79 years old who had recovered from COVID-19.

This clone has a handful of counts. The chain employs TRBV9 and TRBJ1-2, with D possibly TRBD1 on 6 matching bases. The CDR3 covers 17 residues. Germline-derived CDR1 and CDR2 are SGDLS and YYNGEE. Between the trimmed V and J ends, which lost 2 bases and 1 base, there was a span of 18 bases. In DNA, the CDR3 is TGTGCCAGCAGCGTCCCGGGACAAGATACTATTAACTATGGCTACACCTTC. This sequence encodes CASSVPGQDTINYGYTF.

The chain recombines TRBV12-3 or TRBV12-4 with TRBJ1-1; D is possibly TRBD1 (5 bases). This CDR3 comprises 13 residues. The V and J ends lost 7 bases and 4 bases respectively, with 13 bases between them. CDR3 sequence: CASILRRGTEAFF. Written as DNA, the CDR3 is TGTGCCAGCATCCTTCGGAGGGGCACTGAAGCTTTCTTT.

The chain joins TRBV7-9 to TRBJ1-1; D perhaps matches TRBD1 (6 bases). The germline CDR1 and CDR2 sequences are SEHNR and FQNEAQ (reference sequence). This CDR3 has 16 residues. V dropped 5 bases and J dropped 1 base, with 17 bases sitting between them. This CDR3 reads CASSRFVEGENTEAFF. In DNA, the CDR3 is TGTGCCAGCAGCCGTTTCGTCGAGGGGGAGAACACTGAAGCTTTCTTT.

CDR3 bases: TGTGCCAGCAGCTCCCTCCCGGGACAGGGTTCGGGGCCCTACGAGCAGTACTTC. This gives the protein CASSSLPGQGSGPYEQYF. The gene calls are TRBV6-2 or TRBV6-3 and TRBJ2-7; TRBD1 matches at 9 bases. V lost 6 bases to trimming and J lost 2 bases; unmatched junction nucleotides: 17. CDR1 and CDR2 from the germline V gene are MNHEY and SVGEGT. The length of the CDR3 is 18 residues.

The V gene is TRBV5-1, the J gene TRBJ2-5, with a possible D match to TRBD2 (5 bases). V was pared by 0 bases and J by 5 bases, with 11 bases between. The CDR3 runs to 14 residues. Germline V gene lookup returns CDR1 SGHRS and CDR2 YFSETQ. In DNA form, the CDR3 reads TGCGCCAGCAGCTTGGACGGGATCTCCGAGACCCAGTACTTC. As protein: CASSLDGISETQYF.

The gene calls are TRBV6-5 and TRBJ1-1; D is undetermined. V lost 6 bases and J 2 bases, leaving 7 bases between the germline ends. Germline V lookup: CDR1 MNHEY, CDR2 SVGAGI. CDR3 length: 12 residues. CDR3 protein: CASRYTNTEAFF. In DNA form, the CDR3 reads TGTGCCAGCAGGTACACAAACACTGAAGCTTTCTTT.

This sequence joins TRBV18 and TRBJ1-5, with TRBD1 as a possible D gene (5 bases). Trimming shortened V by 6 bases and J by 3 bases, and 15 bases separated the two germline ends. The CDR3 totals 15 residues. The germline gives CDR1 KGHSH, CDR2 LQKENI. In nucleotides, the CDR3 is TGTGCCAGCTCGTCCTGGGGGGGTTCCAATCAGCCCCAGCATTTT. Translating gives CASSSWGGSNQPQHF.

This sequence joins TRBV29-1 and TRBJ1-2, with 7 bases aligning to TRBD1. With V trimmed by 6 bases and J by 4 bases, 11 bases remained unmatched. Germline CDR1 and CDR2: SQVTM and ANQGSEA. The CDR3 is 14 amino acids. The CDR3 here is CSVPLRGMGYGYTF. In nucleotides, the CDR3 is TGCAGCGTCCCCCTCAGGGGGATGGGCTATGGCTACACCTTC.

Concerning this clone: This specimen includes other DNA sequences encoding the same CDR3. The rearrangement joins TRBV28 to TRBJ2-7, with D tentatively TRBD2 (6 bases). The CDR3 runs 12 residues. Germline CDR1 is MDHEN and CDR2 is SYDVKM. The V end was cut by 2 bases, the J end by 6 bases, with 8 bases between. This chain's CDR3 is CASSLTSSEQYF. The DNA of the CDR3 is TGTGCCAGCAGTTTAACTAGCTCCGAGCAGTACTTC.

CDR3 nucleotides: TGTGCCAGCAGCTTTCAGGAGAACACTGAAGCTTTCTTT. Translated: CASSFQENTEAFF. V usage is TRBV7-8 and J usage is TRBJ1-1; D uncertain. The CDR3 has 13 residues. The germline V gene encodes CDR1 SGHVS and CDR2 FQNEAQ. The V and J ends lost 3 bases and 1 base respectively, with 6 bases between them.

The chain has TRBV13 and TRBJ1-2; D uncertain. The V end lost 5 bases, the J end lost 0 bases, and 10 bases lay between the germline ends. The CDR3 loop spans 14 amino acids. CDR1 is PRHDT, CDR2 FYEKMQ, per germline (reference sequence). The CDR3 nucleotides read TGTGCCAGCAGCGCCGGACTCTCTAACTATGGCTACACCTTC. It yields the protein CASSAGLSNYGYTF.

This chain joins TRBV21-1 and TRBJ1-5; no DNA check was done on the table's D call, TRBD1. TRBV21-1 is labeled a pseudogene. This CDR3 region has 14 residues. CDR3 sequence: CASSSRTGFQPQHF. The CDR3 region has the DNA TGTGCCAGCAGCTCCCGGACAGGGTTTCAGCCCCAGCATTTT.

The CDR3 nucleotides are TGTGCCAGCAGTGAAAGACTAGCCCCGGGGGGCACCGGGGAGCTGTTTTTT. Amino acid sequence: CASSERLAPGGTGELFF. V gene TRBV2 combines with J gene TRBJ2-2, with TRBD2 matching 7 bases. V lost 2 bases, J lost 4 bases, and 10 bases stayed unmatched. This CDR3 contains 17 residues. Germline V gene lookup returns CDR1 SNHLY and CDR2 FYNNEI.

V is TRBV7-2 and J is TRBJ2-1; 11 bases are a match to TRBD2. The junction had 3 bases not matched to a gene; V was cut back by 3 bases and J by 2 bases. The CDR3 is 16 residues long. Germline V gene data show CDR1 as SGHTA and CDR2 as FQGNSA. For the CDR3, the DNA is TGTGCCAGCAGCTTTCCGGGACTAGCGGCCTACAATGAGCAGTTCTTC. Amino acid sequence: CASSFPGLAAYNEQFF.

This clone appeared once. CDR3 amino acids: CASSLDGVNYGYTF. Here the CDR3 DNA reads TGTGCCAGCAGCTTGGACGGTGTTAACTATGGCTACACCTTC. This chain joins TRBV5-5 and TRBJ1-2; D is ambiguous. The germline V gene has CDR1 SGHKS and CDR2 YYEKEE (reference sequence). CDR3 length: 14 residues. Trimming took 0 bases from V and 1 from J, leaving 7 bases between them.

The V gene is TRBV27, the J gene TRBJ2-2, with 12 bases lining up with TRBD1. CDR3 length equals 16 residues. Germline V gene data show CDR1 as MNHEY and CDR2 as SMNVEV (reference sequence). Trimming at V came to 7 bases and at J to 5 bases, leaving 8 bases not matched to a gene. For the CDR3, the DNA is TGTGCCAGCACCACGGGACAGGGGGCCTGGACCGGGGAGCTGTTTTTT. This encodes CASTTGQGAWTGELFF.

V gene TRBV7-2 combines with J gene TRBJ2-4, with a tentative D call TRBD2 (6 bases). Germline V gene lookup returns CDR1 SGHTA and CDR2 FQGNSA. The V end lost 1 base, the J end lost 8 bases, and 12 bases lay between the germline ends. CDR3 length equals 14 residues. The DNA for the CDR3 is TGTGCCAGCAGCTTAGGTGGACTACGGTACATTCAGTACTTC. As protein: CASSLGGLRYIQYF.